Below, one TCR beta chain is given with its context. The assay was immunoSEQ multiplex PCR, and TCRdb's table has in-frame clones only and misses some. The sample consists of roughly 90,000 clones, over 70% of them appearing once. Germline lookup yields CDR1 MNHEY and CDR2 SMNVEV (reference sequence). Germline trimming cut 10 bases from V and 2 bases from J; bases unmatched to any gene: 10. This CDR3 region has 15 residues. The sample belongs to a study of blood T cell repertoires in COVID-19. The overall study: The origin of the acute and convalescent COVID-19 samples was the United States, Italy and Spain.

The chain carries TRBV27 and TRBJ2-3; 9 nucleotides agree with TRBD1. Specimen: peripheral blood. The TCR sequence derives from a human donor in a cohort sampled during active COVID-19. The CDR3 nucleotides are TGTGCCACCTTCAGGGGACAGGGATACACAGATACGCAGTATTTT. It encodes CATFRGQGYTDTQYF.